These 18 T cell receptor beta chains originate from one sample sequenced in a study of CXCR3-negative and CXCR3-positive naive CD8 T cells. The study made its TRB cDNA libraries by 5' RACE, adding UMI labels. TCRdb reprocessed the 5' RACE reads, keeping one entry per CDR3 protein, no DNA. The repertoire shows about 41,000 distinct CDR3 sequences; the top ten hold around 1.9%. The sample comprised naive CXCR3- CD8+ T cells from blood. Subset: CD45RO-CCR7+CD27+CD95- naive CD8+ T cells lacking CXCR3 (TNR3-). The receptors were gathered from a human donor in good health. Some clones in this sample may be carry-over from other donors' samples.

This CDR3 is CASSFRGQGNYEQYF. V usage is TRBV7-8 and J usage is TRBJ2-7; TCRdb outputs TRBD1, but without DNA this stays unchecked. CDR3 length: 15 amino acids. The V gene's germline CDR1 is SGHVS and CDR2 FQNEAQ.

The CDR3 loop reads CSARGRVTGDEQFF. The chain has TRBV20-1 and TRBJ2-1; TCRdb's D gene call, TRBD1, goes unchecked for lack of DNA. This CDR3 region has 14 residues. Germline V CDR1 and CDR2: DFQATT, SNEGSKA (reference sequence).

The V and J genes are TRBV19 and TRBJ1-5; TCRdb's D call of TRBD1 is untestable without DNA. The germline CDR1 and CDR2 sequences are LNHDA and SQIVND (reference sequence). The CDR3 is made up of 17 amino acids. CDR3 region: CASSISADREWRQPQHF.

This chain links TRBV29-1 with TRBJ1-6; TCRdb lists TRBD1, though no DNA is available to test this call. The CDR3 runs to 15 residues. Germline lookup yields CDR1 SQVTM and CDR2 ANQGSEA. The CDR3 loop reads CSVDRGGPYNSPLHF.

This chain links TRBV4-2 with TRBJ2-3; TCRdb returns TRBD2, unconfirmable since there is no DNA. The CDR3 has 17 amino acids. Per germline, CDR1 LGHNA and CDR2 YNFKEQ. This CDR3 is CASSPSPGLADQDTQYF.

This sequence joins TRBV14 and TRBJ2-7; with no DNA, the TCRdb D assignment of TRBD1 cannot be verified. Germline CDR1 is SGHDN and CDR2 is FVKESK. There are 16 residues in the CDR3. CDR3 residues: CASSQVGGPSSYEQYF. Using reference TRBV14 and TRBJ2-7 for the parts outside the CDR3, the full variable domain is EAGVTQFPSHSVIEKGQTVTLRCDPISGHDNLYWYRRVMGKEIKFLLHFVKESKQDESGMPNNRFLAERTGGTYSTLKVQPAELEDSGVYFCASSQVGGPSSYEQYFGPGTRLTVT.

This chain uses TRBV5-1 with TRBJ1-1; TCRdb reports TRBD1, a call that lacks DNA to check it against. The CDR3 is 15 residues long. CDR1 is SGHRS and CDR2 is YFSETQ in the germline V gene. CDR3 amino acids: CASSLGQFMNTEAFF. The full variable domain, in which reference TRBV5-1 and TRBJ1-1 provide the parts outside the CDR3, is KAGVTQTPRYLIKTRGQQVTLSCSPISGHRSVSWYQQTPGQGLQFLFEYFSETQRNKGNFPGRFSGRQFSNSRSEMNVSTLELGDSALYLCASSLGQFMNTEAFFGQGTRLTVV.

The chain uses TRBV6-5 and TRBJ2-1; TCRdb's assignment of TRBD2 cannot be checked, as there is no DNA. The CDR3 is 14 residues long. Germline V gene lookup returns CDR1 MNHEY and CDR2 SVGAGI. This CDR3 reads CASSGLAGYNEQFF.

The chain carries TRBV5-6 and TRBJ1-5; as DNA is missing, the TRBD1 call by TCRdb cannot be tested. The length of the CDR3 is 16 residues. The germline V gene encodes CDR1 SGHDT and CDR2 YYEEEE. The CDR3 reads CASSLARGEGNQPQHF. Variable domain in full (rest from reference TRBV5-6 and TRBJ1-5): DAGVTQSPTHLIKTRGQQVTLRCSPKSGHDTVSWYQQALGQGPQFIFQYYEEEERQRGNFPDRFSGHQFPNYSSELNVNALLLGDSALYLCASSLARGEGNQPQHFGDGTRLSIL.

CDR3 region: CASSPWGNEQFF. The gene calls are TRBV5-1 and TRBJ2-1; TCRdb names TRBD1, which stays unverified in the absence of DNA. The CDR3 runs 12 residues. Per germline, CDR1 SGHRS and CDR2 YFSETQ.

This chain uses TRBV29-1 with TRBJ2-2; the D call from TCRdb, TRBD1, cannot be confirmed without DNA. This CDR3 region has 14 residues. Germline CDR1 is SQVTM and CDR2 is ANQGSEA. The CDR3 loop reads CSVYPRENTGELFF.

This chain joins TRBV28 and TRBJ2-7; TCRdb proposes TRBD2, but this gene call is untestable without DNA. CDR1 is MDHEN, CDR2 SYDVKM, per germline. The CDR3 contains 13 residues. The CDR3 protein is CASGETEFYEQYF.

The chain is built from TRBV12-3 or TRBV12-4 and TRBJ1-2. This CDR3 is 14 amino acids long. The CDR3 is CASSLGGLNYGYTF.

The rearrangement uses TRBV12-3 or TRBV12-4 and TRBJ2-1; TCRdb gives TRBD1 as the D gene, but with no DNA this cannot be confirmed. The CDR3 is 15 residues long. The CDR3 sequence: CASSTGGTPYNEQFF.

The chain joins TRBV14 to TRBJ1-4. This CDR3 is built from 13 residues. CDR1 and CDR2 (germline): SGHDN, FVKESK. The CDR3 loop reads CASSQGGGEKLFF.

The chain carries TRBV29-1 and TRBJ2-1; TCRdb outputs TRBD2, but without DNA this stays unchecked. The CDR3 loop spans 12 amino acids. Germline V gene lookup returns CDR1 SQVTM and CDR2 ANQGSEA. CDR3 residues: CSVPSGIYEQFF.

The chain combines TRBV29-1 with TRBJ2-2; the TRBD1 assignment by TCRdb is unverifiable without DNA. Germline V lookup: CDR1 SQVTM, CDR2 ANQGSEA. CDR3 length equals 14 residues. CDR3 in amino acids: CSSRAGVGDGELFF.

The V call is TRBV2, the J call TRBJ1-1; TCRdb lists TRBD1, though no DNA is available to test this call. The CDR3 consists of 13 residues. Germline CDR1 is SNHLY and CDR2 is FYNNEI. CDR3: CASRPGVNTEAFF.